The rows below give T cell receptor beta chains drawn from one sample of a study of cytomegalovirus exposure and HLA in healthy donors. Here immunoSEQ multiplex PCR was the method, and the copy in TCRdb shows in-frame clones only, minus some. The table records about 160,000 clones, around 75% of them present only once. The sample taken for sequencing was PBMCs. The receptors stem from a woman in her late teens or twenties in good health and CMV-seronegative. CDR3s include the opening cysteine and the closing phenylalanine or tryptophan. A D gene is named only where the DNA matches it firmly. The size of a clone is reported for some rows only, either as once, few or many, or as a class for expanded clones.

d_call	cdr3_length	j_call	clone_size	v_call	cdr3_aa	cdr3_nt
TRBD1	15	TRBJ1-1	NA	TRBV6-5	CASSPGTGLDTEAFF	TGTGCCAGCAGTCCAGGGACAGGTTTGGACACTGAAGCTTTCTTT
TRBD1	13	TRBJ1-2	NA	TRBV11-3	CASSTDRLYGYTF	TGTGCCAGCAGCACGGACAGGCTCTATGGCTACACCTTC
TRBD1	14	TRBJ1-1	NA	TRBV25-1	CASVAQGYPAEAFF	TGTGCCAGCGTCGCACAGGGGTATCCAGCTGAAGCTTTCTTT
NA	15	TRBJ2-7	NA	TRBV28	CASSFGPRELYEQYF	TGTGCCAGCAGTTTCGGGCCCCGGGAGCTCTACGAGCAGTACTTC
TRBD2	15	TRBJ2-1	NA	TRBV7-8	CASSLELAGINEQFF	TGTGCCAGCAGCTTAGAACTAGCGGGTATAAATGAGCAGTTCTTC
NA	15	TRBJ2-1	NA	TRBV7-2	CASSLDVSSYNEQFF	TGTGCCAGCAGCTTAGATGTCTCCTCCTACAATGAGCAGTTCTTC
TRBD2	15	TRBJ2-3	once	TRBV28	CASSSSGEGTDTQYF	TGTGCCAGCAGTTCTAGCGGAGAAGGCACAGATACGCAGTATTTT
TRBD1	17	TRBJ1-5	NA	TRBV7-2	CASSLFGGGTGNQPQHF	TGTGCCAGCAGCTTATTTGGAGGGGGGACAGGCAATCAGCCCCAGCATTTT
NA	15	TRBJ1-1	NA	TRBV6-5	CASSYSIIQGNEAFF	TGTGCCAGCAGTTACTCGATCATCCAGGGAAATGAAGCTTTCTTT
TRBD1	14	TRBJ2-3	few	TRBV6-5	CASRGTGGTDTQYF	TGTGCCAGCAGGGGGACAGGGGGAACAGATACGCAGTATTTT
NA	15	TRBJ1-3	few	TRBV5-1	CASSFGGDPGNTIYF	TGCGCCAGCAGCTTCGGGGGGGACCCTGGAAACACCATATATTTT
NA	14	TRBJ2-1	few	TRBV4-1	CASSQGQGNNEQFF	TGCGCCAGCAGCCAAGGGCAGGGTAACAATGAGCAGTTCTTC
NA	14	TRBJ1-6	NA	TRBV7-9	CASSTGKYNSPLHF	TGTGCCAGCAGCACCGGGAAATATAATTCACCCCTCCACTTT
NA	14	TRBJ2-2	NA	TRBV19	CASSIASFTGELFF	TGTGCCAGTAGTATAGCTAGCTTCACCGGGGAGCTGTTTTTT
NA	15	TRBJ2-7	NA	TRBV9	CASSVDVGAGDEQYF	TGTGCCAGCAGCGTCGACGTGGGGGCCGGGGACGAGCAGTACTTC
NA	17	TRBJ1-5	NA	TRBV28	CASSPSHRDYSNQPQHF	TGTGCCAGCAGTCCCAGTCATCGGGATTATAGCAATCAGCCCCAGCATTTT
NA	14	TRBJ2-1	NA	TRBV7-8	CASSPSDRWNEQFF	TGTGCCAGCAGCCCCAGCGACAGGTGGAATGAGCAGTTCTTC
NA	13	TRBJ1-2	NA	TRBV19	CASSIMWRDGYTF	TGTGCCAGTAGTATTATGTGGAGAGACGGCTACACCTTC
TRBD1	14	TRBJ2-7	NA	TRBV6-5	CASSCLRQGYEQYF	TGTGCCAGCAGTTGCCTCAGACAGGGCTACGAGCAGTACTTC
TRBD1	16	TRBJ1-1	few	TRBV7-2	CASSRRPGQANTEAFF	TGTGCCAGCAGCCGCCGACCCGGACAGGCGAACACTGAAGCTTTCTTT
TRBD2	15	TRBJ2-3	once	TRBV4-1	CASSQGTRLQDTQYF	TGCGCCAGCAGCCAAGGGACTAGACTTCAGGATACGCAGTATTTT
NA	15	TRBJ1-6	NA	TRBV30	CAWSPRGSYNSPLHF	TGTGCCTGGAGTCCCCGGGGCTCCTATAATTCACCCCTCCACTTT
TRBD1	15	TRBJ2-7	NA	TRBV5-6	CASSLGVTGYYEQYF	TGTGCCAGCAGCTTGGGGGTGACAGGGTACTACGAGCAGTACTTC